The 29 T cell receptor beta chains listed next were all sequenced from one sample in a study of early T cells in non-severe SARS-CoV-2 infection. TCRdb called the 5' RACE reads again in MiXCR, with one record for every CDR3 protein. The sample includes under 85,000 distinct CDR3 sequences, over 9.5% of them seen just once. Material for sequencing was whole blood. Every receptor here comes from an adult who was a healthcare worker with PCR-confirmed SARS-CoV-2 infection or an uninfected control (not recorded which).

J is TRBJ1-1 and V is TRBV5-1, with 8 bases that match TRBD1. The CDR3 loop spans 16 amino acids. V shed 0 bases and J 5 bases; nucleotides not matched to a gene: 9. Germline CDR1 SGHRS, CDR2 YFSETQ. In DNA form, the CDR3 reads TGCGCCAGCAGCTTGGGCCCAGGGGGCGCGGGAACTGAAGCTTTCTTT. The encoded protein is CASSLGPGGAGTEAFF.

The chain is built from TRBV7-6 and TRBJ2-5; D possibly corresponds to TRBD2 (5 bases). Between the trimmed V and J ends, which lost 4 bases and 5 bases, there was a span of 17 bases. The CDR3 has 15 amino acids. The germline gives CDR1 SGHVS, CDR2 FNYEAQ. In DNA form, the CDR3 reads TGTGCCAGCAGCTCTTCTCTTGGCCCGGGGGAGACCCAGTACTTC. It specifies CASSSSLGPGETQYF.

This rearrangement joins TRBV7-9 to TRBJ2-6; D ambiguous. CDR1 SEHNR and CDR2 FQNEAQ come from the germline V gene (reference sequence). Deletions cut 1 base from V and 0 bases from J, with 7 bases between. This CDR3 comprises 16 residues. The chain's CDR3 is CASSLGWASGANVLTF. CDR3 DNA sequence: TGTGCCAGCAGCTTAGGCTGGGCCTCTGGGGCCAACGTCCTGACTTTC.

J is TRBJ2-3 and V is TRBV4-3; the D is unclear. V lost 4 bases, J lost 2 bases, and 10 bases lay in between. The CDR3 has 14 amino acids. Germline V gene lookup returns CDR1 LGHNA and CDR2 YSLEER. CDR3 protein: CASSLRSFTDTQYF. In DNA, the CDR3 is TGCGCCAGCAGCCTAAGATCATTCACAGATACGCAGTATTTT.

This sequence joins TRBV29-1 and TRBJ2-3; D may correspond to TRBD1 or TRBD2 (5 bases each). Trimming cost V 6 bases and J 4 bases, with 11 bases left between them. CDR1 is SQVTM and CDR2 is ANQGSEA in the germline V gene. The CDR3 covers 12 residues. CDR3 nucleotide sequence: TGCAGCGTCTATGGGGGAGCAGATACGCAGTATTTT. It encodes CSVYGGADTQYF.

Comments on this clonotype: A single base separates this from a much larger clone, so it may be a read error. Because it lacks the conserved phenylalanine or tryptophan at the end, this CDR3 is likely a read error. V is TRBV12-3 or TRBV12-4 and J is TRBJ2-6; the match to TRBD1 covers 8 bases. V shed 8 bases and J 2 bases; nucleotides not matched to a gene: 8. This CDR3 has 16 amino acids. CDR3 DNA: TGTGCCAGCTTCAGGGGGCGGTTGGCTGGGGCCAACGTCCTGACTTTA. It yields the protein CASFRGRLAGANVLTL.

In its sample, this clonotype was seen a few times. The chain recombines TRBV13 with TRBJ2-7; TRBD1 agrees at 8 bases. The V segment lost 2 bases and the J segment 2 bases; nucleotides outside the gene matches: 5. CDR1 and CDR2 from the germline V gene are PRHDT and FYEKMQ (reference sequence). This CDR3 has 15 residues. Here the CDR3 reads CASSLRQTGAYEQYF. The CDR3 nucleotides are TGTGCCAGCAGCTTAAGACAGACAGGGGCCTACGAGCAGTACTTC.

This clonotype came up many times. The germline gene is not matched at one end of the junction; a read error may be the cause. This chain links TRBV30 with TRBJ2-7; TRBD1 matches at 11 bases. The CDR3 totals 13 residues. Germline V gives CDR1 GTSNPN, CDR2 SVGIG (reference sequence). The CDR3 DNA follows: TGCCCCCCCCGGGACAGGGGGTCCTACGAGCAGTACTTC. Its protein product is CPPRDRGSYEQYF.

In its sample, this clonotype was seen a few times. The rearrangement joins TRBV15 to TRBJ2-3; no reliable D call. This CDR3 region has 13 residues. Germline values: CDR1 LNHNV, CDR2 YYDKDF (reference sequence). Trimming took 0 bases from V and 2 from J, leaving 3 bases between them. The CDR3 is CATSRDLTDTQYF. For the CDR3, the DNA is TGTGCCACCAGCAGAGATCTCACAGATACGCAGTATTTT.

This clonotype was seen only a few times. The chain links TRBV3-1 to TRBJ2-2; D is perhaps TRBD1 (6 bases). The CDR3 spans 15 residues. Per germline, CDR1 LGHDT and CDR2 YNNKEL (reference sequence). The V and J ends lost 1 base and 4 bases respectively, with 10 bases between them. CDR3 region: CASSQVRGPTGELFF. CDR3 nucleotides: TGTGCCAGCAGCCAAGTCAGGGGACCCACCGGGGAGCTGTTTTTT. Complete variable domain (other parts from reference TRBV3-1 and TRBJ2-2): DTAVSQTPKYLVTQMGNDKSIKCEQNLGHDTMYWYKQDSKKFLKIMFSYNNKELIINETVPNRFSPKSPDKAHLNLHINSLELGDSAVYFCASSQVRGPTGELFFGEGSRLTVL.

This clonotype was detected a few times. The rearrangement joins TRBV7-8 to TRBJ2-5; 7 positions match TRBD2. Germline CDR1 and CDR2: SGHVS and FQNEAQ. Germline trimming cut 0 bases from V and 3 bases from J; bases unmatched to any gene: 4. This CDR3 region has 15 residues. The CDR3 region is CASSLAGGSEETQYF. CDR3 in DNA: TGTGCCAGCAGCTTAGCGGGAGGGTCTGAAGAGACCCAGTACTTC.

V gene TRBV4-3 combines with J gene TRBJ2-5; D unresolved. Germline-derived CDR1 and CDR2 are LGHNA and YSLEER. The V gene lost 1 base and the J gene lost 1 base, with 7 bases spanning the gap. The CDR3 consists of 14 residues. CDR3 amino acids: CASSQVGRQETQYF. CDR3 in DNA: TGCGCCAGCAGCCAAGTTGGGCGCCAAGAGACCCAGTACTTC.

The table lists this clonotype with a few counts. The genes are TRBV4-3 and TRBJ1-6, with a possible D match to TRBD1 (5 bases). The V end was cut by 3 bases, the J end by 10 bases, with 16 bases between. CDR3 length: 15 amino acids. CDR1 LGHNA and CDR2 YSLEER come from the germline V gene. CDR3 loop: CASSQGRGKDSPLHF. As DNA, the CDR3 is TGCGCCAGCAGCCAGGGGAGGGGAAAAGACTCACCCCTCCACTTT.

The chain is built from TRBV7-2 and TRBJ2-3; 9 nucleotides agree with TRBD2. Per the germline V gene, CDR1 is SGHTA and CDR2 is FQGNSA. The CDR3 spans 15 residues. The junction had 11 bases not matched to a gene; V was cut back by 0 bases and J by 13 bases. CDR3 region: CASSLARIAGAREYF. CDR3 bases: TGTGCCAGCAGCTTAGCGCGGATAGCGGGGGCCCGAGAGTATTTT. Combining the CDR3 with reference TRBV7-2 and TRBJ2-3 gives the whole variable domain GAGVSQSPSNKVTEKGKDVELRCDPISGHTALYWYRQSLGQGLEFLIYFQGNSAPDKSGLPSDRFSAERTGGSVSTLTIQRTQQEDSAVYLCASSLARIAGAREYFGPGTRLTVL.

This clonotype was seen a few times. V and J are TRBV6-2 or TRBV6-3 and TRBJ2-7, with D unclear. CDR3 length: 14 residues. Trimming took 0 bases from V and 6 from J, leaving 12 bases between them. Germline assignment: CDR1 MNHEY and CDR2 SVGEGT. CDR3 residues: CASSYSGGKGEQYF. CDR3 sequence (DNA): TGTGCCAGCAGTTACTCCGGCGGAAAAGGCGAGCAGTACTTC.

This clonotype showed up just a few times. One end of the junction fails to match germline, which may point to a read error. The chain links TRBV7-2 to TRBJ2-5, with 15 bases aligning to TRBD2. CDR1 is SGHTA, CDR2 FQGNSA, per germline. The CDR3 has 14 residues. CDR3 in DNA: TGTGCCAGCAGCCCTCGGACTAGCGGGGGGGTCAGTTCCTTC. As protein: CASSPRTSGGVSSF.

The table lists this clonotype with a few counts. V is TRBV29-1 and J is TRBJ1-2; perhaps TRBD1 as D (5 bases). CDR3 length: 12 residues. V was clipped by 2 bases and J by 8 bases, with 12 bases between them. In germline, CDR1 is SQVTM, CDR2 ANQGSEA. In DNA form, the CDR3 reads TGCAGCGTTGAATCAGGGACCGACGGCTACACCTTC. It codes for CSVESGTDGYTF.

This rearrangement joins TRBV25-1 to TRBJ2-7; D perhaps matches TRBD2 (5 bases). This CDR3 region has 17 residues. The germline gives CDR1 MGHDK, CDR2 SYGVNS. Deletions cut 8 bases from V and 3 bases from J, with 26 bases between. The CDR3 region is CASLSRSSDSIYYEQYF. The CDR3 DNA follows: TGTGCCAGCCTGTCAAGATCCTCGGACTCGATATACTACGAGCAGTACTTC.

In DNA, the CDR3 is TGCGCCAGCAGCCAGCTCACAGGGGCGCTCACAGATACGCAGTATTTT. It specifies CASSQLTGALTDTQYF. The chain combines TRBV4-3 with TRBJ2-3, with 7 bases aligning to TRBD1. Germline trimming cut 3 bases from V and 2 bases from J; bases unmatched to any gene: 8. Germline-derived CDR1 and CDR2 are LGHNA and YSLEER. The length of the CDR3 is 16 residues.

This clonotype was detected ten times or more. The genes are TRBV29-1 and TRBJ2-7; possibly TRBD1 for D (5 bases). V was pared by 0 bases and J by 0 bases, with 9 bases between. The CDR3 is made up of 14 amino acids. CDR1 is SQVTM, CDR2 ANQGSEA, per germline. DNA of the CDR3: TGCAGCGTTGAAGATTGGCAGGGCTCCTACGAGCAGTACTTC. This codes for CSVEDWQGSYEQYF.

Many counts were recorded for this clonotype. The chain uses TRBV7-9 and TRBJ2-5; D uncertain. The CDR3 contains 14 residues. V shed 6 bases and J shed 0 bases, with 11 bases lying between them. The germline CDR1 and CDR2 sequences are SEHNR and FQNEAQ (reference sequence). The CDR3 DNA sequence: TGTGCCAGCAGTCATGGACCGTACCAAGAGACCCAGTACTTC. Translation gives CASSHGPYQETQYF.

This clonotype occurred many times. The rearrangement uses TRBV29-1 and TRBJ2-3; maybe TRBD2 (6 bases). V was clipped by 7 bases and J by 2 bases, with 13 bases between them. Germline CDR1 SQVTM, CDR2 ANQGSEA. The CDR3 extends over 13 amino acids. The DNA of the CDR3 is TGCAGCGGGAGAGGACTATTCACAGATACGCAGTATTTT. It is translated as CSGRGLFTDTQYF.

This clonotype was detected many times. This rearrangement joins TRBV3-1 to TRBJ2-7; the D gene is possibly TRBD2 (6 bases). Looked up from germline, CDR1 is LGHDT and CDR2 is YNNKEL (reference sequence). The CDR3 is 16 amino acids. V was pared by 6 bases and J by 5 bases, with 23 bases between. The CDR3 is CASSQRPGRGTHEQYF. The CDR3, as DNA: TGTGCCAGCAGTCAACGACCGGGACGCGGGACCCACGAGCAGTACTTC.

The J gene is TRBJ1-2, the V gene TRBV10-3, with unresolved D. In germline, CDR1 is ENHRY, CDR2 SYGVKD. The CDR3 runs 13 residues. Trimming shortened V by 7 bases and J by 7 bases, and 16 bases separated the two germline ends. The CDR3 sequence is CAINAGFPSGYTF. CDR3 coding DNA: TGTGCCATCAATGCAGGATTTCCTTCTGGCTACACCTTC.

The rearrangement uses TRBV20-1 and TRBJ2-5, with 9 bases matching TRBD1. Germline assignment: CDR1 DFQATT and CDR2 SNEGSKA (reference sequence). This CDR3 contains 13 residues. V lost 6 bases and J lost 6; bases outside the gene matches: 8. CDR3: CSAWTGVGKTQYF. The CDR3 DNA follows: TGCAGTGCGTGGACAGGGGTGGGAAAGACCCAGTACTTC.

This clonotype was seen a handful of times. The chain is built from TRBV29-1 and TRBJ1-3; no firm D call. Germline V gene lookup returns CDR1 SQVTM and CDR2 ANQGSEA. The CDR3 spans 13 residues. V lost 0 bases and J lost 2, with 5 bases in between. The CDR3 region has the DNA TGCAGCGTTGAAGATCGGGCTGGAAACACCATATATTTT. Its protein product is CSVEDRAGNTIYF. Filled out from reference TRBV29-1 and TRBJ1-3, the complete variable domain reads SAVISQKPSRDICQRGTSLTIQCQVDSQVTMMFWYRQQPGQSLTLIATANQGSEATYESGFVIDKFPISRPNLTFSTLTVSNMSPEDSSIYLCSVEDRAGNTIYFGEGSWLTVV.

Notes on this clonotype: A single base separates this from a much larger clone, so it may be a read error. V usage is TRBV3-1 and J usage is TRBJ2-2; D is ambiguous. Deletions cut 4 bases from V and 7 bases from J, with 16 bases between. The CDR3 has 15 amino acids. CDR1 and CDR2 (germline): LGHDT, YNNKEL (reference sequence). The CDR3 DNA reads as TGTGCCAGCAGCCCTAGGGCGATATTTTTCGGGGAGCTGTTTTTT. It encodes CASSPRAIFFGELFF.

This clonotype has a count of ten or more. J is TRBJ1-5 and V is TRBV19; possible D gene TRBD1, 5 bases. This CDR3 is built from 16 residues. V lost 6 bases to trimming and J lost 0 bases, with 15 bases between them. Germline V lookup: CDR1 LNHDA, CDR2 SQIVND (reference sequence). The CDR3 reads CASRRTTLSSNQPQHF. The DNA of the CDR3 is TGTGCCAGTAGACGGACAACACTCTCTAGCAATCAGCCCCAGCATTTT.

This clonotype has a count of ten or more. The chain employs TRBV6-6 and TRBJ2-1; D is possibly TRBD2 (5 bases). The CDR3 is 13 residues long. CDR1 is MNHNY, CDR2 SVGAGI, per germline (reference sequence). Deletions cut 4 bases from V and 6 bases from J, with 10 bases between. The CDR3 loop reads CASSFPGINEQFF. In DNA form, the CDR3 reads TGTGCCAGCAGTTTCCCGGGGATCAATGAGCAGTTCTTC.